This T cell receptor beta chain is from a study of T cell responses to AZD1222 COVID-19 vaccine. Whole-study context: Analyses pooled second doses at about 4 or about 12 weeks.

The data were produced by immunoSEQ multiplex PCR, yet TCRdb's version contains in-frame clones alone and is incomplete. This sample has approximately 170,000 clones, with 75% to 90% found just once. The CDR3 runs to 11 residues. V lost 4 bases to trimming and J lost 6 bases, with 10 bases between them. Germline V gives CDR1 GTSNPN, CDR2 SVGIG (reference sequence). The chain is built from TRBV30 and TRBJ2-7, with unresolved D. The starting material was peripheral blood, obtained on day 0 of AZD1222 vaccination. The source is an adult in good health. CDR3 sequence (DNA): TGTGCCTGGACCATCCTCGGCGAGCAGTACTTC. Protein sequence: CAWTILGEQYF.